A selection of T cell receptor beta chains follows, all from one sample in a study of type 1 regulatory T cells. TCRdb reprocessed the reads with MiXCR, giving one entry per CDR3 protein. The sample holds 60,000 to 70,000 distinct CDR3 sequences, just under 50% seen once. These receptors are not linked to any known antigen. Sequencing was performed on cultured non-Tr1 T cells, either the whole culture or a sorted T cell fraction (not recorded which). These receptor sequences come from a human donor in good health. CDR3s include the opening cysteine and the closing phenylalanine or tryptophan. D genes are given only for firm matches. Size is stated for part of the rows, as once, few or many counts, or as a class when the clone is expanded.

J: TRBJ2-3
D: NA
size: NA
V: TRBV9
DNA: TGTGCCAGCAGCGTAGATCAGCGTAGCACAGATACGCAGTATTTT
CDR3: CASSVDQRSTDTQYF

J: TRBJ2-5
D: TRBD2
size: NA
V: TRBV7-2
DNA: TGTGCCAGCAGCTTAGTACTTGGCGGGGGGGGAGAGACCCAGTACTTC
CDR3: CASSLVLGGGGETQYF

J: TRBJ1-5
D: NA
size: NA
V: TRBV7-2
DNA: TGTGCCAGCAGCTTAGGCCAGGGGATCAATCAGCCCCAGCATTTT
CDR3: CASSLGQGINQPQHF

J: TRBJ1-2
D: NA
size: NA
V: TRBV28
DNA: TGTGCCAGCAATGAGGAGGGCTATGGCTACACCTTC
CDR3: CASNEEGYGYTF

J: TRBJ2-2
D: TRBD2
size: few
V: TRBV5-5
DNA: TGTGCCAGCAGCTGGAAATTGGGACTAGCGGGGGCCCTAGCGAACACCGGGGAGCTGTTTTTT
CDR3: CASSWKLGLAGALANTGELFF

J: TRBJ2-3
D: TRBD2
size: NA
V: TRBV12-3/TRBV12-4
DNA: TGTGCCAGCAGGGCTACCCCCGGGGGGGCACCGACAGATACGCAGTATTTT
CDR3: CASRATPGGAPTDTQYF

J: TRBJ2-3
D: NA
size: few
V: TRBV11-2
DNA: TGTGCCAGCAGCCGACAGGGGAGGGACACAGATACGCAGTATTTT
CDR3: CASSRQGRDTDTQYF

J: TRBJ1-3
D: NA
size: NA
V: TRBV27
DNA: TGTGCCAGCAGGGCGTTGGGTGGCTCTGGAAACACCATATATTTT
CDR3: CASRALGGSGNTIYF

J: TRBJ2-5
D: NA
size: NA
V: TRBV2
DNA: TGTGCCAGCAGTGAAGTAGAGACCCAGTACTTC
CDR3: CASSEVETQYF

J: TRBJ2-3
D: TRBD2
size: NA
V: TRBV20-1
DNA: TGCAGTGCGCAGACTAGCTCAGATACGCAGTGTTTT
CDR3: CSAQTSSDTQCF

J: TRBJ2-5
D: NA
size: NA
V: TRBV9
DNA: TGTGCCAGCAGCGGGTTGGGAACTCAAGAGACCCAGTACTTC
CDR3: CASSGLGTQETQYF

J: TRBJ2-2
D: NA
size: NA
V: TRBV24-1
DNA: TGTGCCGCCCAAGGAGAAGGGGGCACCGGGGAGCTGTTTTTT
CDR3: CAAQGEGGTGELFF

J: TRBJ1-4
D: NA
size: few
V: TRBV18
DNA: TGTGCCAGCTCACCGTTCGGAGCCTCAACTAATGAAAAACTGTTTTTT
CDR3: CASSPFGASTNEKLFF

J: TRBJ2-3
D: NA
size: few
V: TRBV5-1
DNA: TGCGCCAGCAGCTTGGAGGCCAGGGCCACAGATACGCAGTATTTT
CDR3: CASSLEARATDTQYF

J: TRBJ1-1
D: NA
size: NA
V: TRBV30
DNA: TGTGCCTGGAGTATGCAGAAGAACAATGAAGCTTTCTTT
CDR3: CAWSMQKNNEAFF

J: TRBJ1-1
D: NA
size: few
V: TRBV5-1
DNA: TGCGCCAGCAGCTTGGCGTGGAACACTGAAGCTTTCTTT
CDR3: CASSLAWNTEAFF

J: TRBJ1-1
D: TRBD1
size: NA
V: TRBV6-2/TRBV6-3
DNA: TGTGCCAGCAGTTACGACCCAGGGGGCTCGGACACTGAAGCTTTCTTT
CDR3: CASSYDPGGSDTEAFF

J: TRBJ2-6
D: TRBD2
size: NA
V: TRBV7-2
DNA: TGTGCCAGCAGCTTAGTGAGACTAGCGGCTGGGGCCAACGTCCTGACTTTC
CDR3: CASSLVRLAAGANVLTF

J: TRBJ1-2
D: TRBD1
size: NA
V: TRBV7-2
DNA: TGTGCCAGCAGCCCCACGACAGGGGGGGGCTATGGCTACACCTTC
CDR3: CASSPTTGGGYGYTF

J: TRBJ2-7
D: NA
size: NA
V: TRBV28
DNA: TGTGCCAGCATGAGTACCTTGAGCTCCTACGAGCAGTACTTC
CDR3: CASMSTLSSYEQYF

J: TRBJ2-2
D: TRBD1
size: NA
V: TRBV29-1
DNA: TGCAGCGCGGACAGGGCGAACACCGGGGAGCTGTTTTTT
CDR3: CSADRANTGELFF

J: TRBJ1-2
D: NA
size: NA
V: TRBV28
DNA: TGTGCCAGCAGATTAGCAGGGGCACCCTATGGCTACACCTTC
CDR3: CASRLAGAPYGYTF

J: TRBJ2-1
D: NA
size: few
V: TRBV6-2/TRBV6-3
DNA: TGTGCCAGCAGTTACTCGAAAGGGACCTACAATGAGCAGTTCTTC
CDR3: CASSYSKGTYNEQFF

J: TRBJ1-2
D: NA
size: NA
V: TRBV7-9
DNA: TGTGCCAGCAGCCGGGAGACATACTCTAACTATGGCTACACCTTC
CDR3: CASSRETYSNYGYTF

J: TRBJ1-1
D: NA
size: NA
V: TRBV5-6
DNA: TGTGCCAGCAGCTCGACAGGAGTCGAAGCTTTCTTT
CDR3: CASSSTGVEAFF

J: TRBJ2-7
D: NA
size: once
V: TRBV18
DNA: TGTGCCAGCTCACCCACGAGGGCGACGGACGAGCAGTACTTC
CDR3: CASSPTRATDEQYF

J: TRBJ2-1
D: NA
size: NA
V: TRBV10-3
DNA: TGTGCCATCCAGGTTGCAGGGTTGAATGAGCAGTTCTTC
CDR3: CAIQVAGLNEQFF

J: TRBJ2-5
D: TRBD2
size: NA
V: TRBV20-1
DNA: TGCAGTGCACCGAGCGGGGGGGCAGAGGAGACCCAGTACTTC
CDR3: CSAPSGGAEETQYF

J: TRBJ1-2
D: NA
size: few
V: TRBV7-9
DNA: TGTGCCAGCAGCTTAAGTTCCTCGGGCGACGGAGGGACCTTC
CDR3: CASSLSSSGDGGTF

J: TRBJ2-3
D: TRBD1
size: NA
V: TRBV7-2
DNA: TGTGCCAGCAGCTTAGGGGGGACAGGGCTGGAAGATACGCAGTATTTT
CDR3: CASSLGGTGLEDTQYF

J: TRBJ2-1
D: NA
size: NA
V: TRBV7-2
DNA: TGTGCCAGCAGCACACCCCCGGGGGGCGCTTACAATGAGCAGTTCTTC
CDR3: CASSTPPGGAYNEQFF

J: TRBJ2-5
D: TRBD2
size: NA
V: TRBV30
DNA: TGTGCCTGGAGTGTACAGCGGGGTTCCCAAGAGACCCAGTACTTC
CDR3: CAWSVQRGSQETQYF

J: TRBJ2-1
D: TRBD2
size: NA
V: TRBV5-1
DNA: TGCGCCAGCAGCCCGCCGGGACTAGGACCAGATGAGCAGTTCTTC
CDR3: CASSPPGLGPDEQFF

J: TRBJ2-1
D: NA
size: once
V: TRBV6-2/TRBV6-3
DNA: TGTGCCAGCAGCCAAGGGGCGAGAAATGAGCAGTTCTTC
CDR3: CASSQGARNEQFF

J: TRBJ1-3
D: NA
size: NA
V: TRBV12-3/TRBV12-4
DNA: TGTGCCAGTTTAAAGAATGGAAACACCATATATTTT
CDR3: CASLKNGNTIYF

J: TRBJ2-1
D: NA
size: NA
V: TRBV20-1
DNA: TGCAGTGCTAGGGGTTTGGTCCTTTCATGGAATGAGCAGTTCTTC
CDR3: CSARGLVLSWNEQFF

J: TRBJ2-3
D: NA
size: NA
V: TRBV7-2
DNA: TGTGCCAGCAGCTCTGGCTACAGCACAGATACGCAGTATTTT
CDR3: CASSSGYSTDTQYF

J: TRBJ2-1
D: TRBD2
size: NA
V: TRBV5-1
DNA: TGCGCCAGCATGTCGGCTAGCGGGGCCAATGAGCAGTTCTTC
CDR3: CASMSASGANEQFF

J: TRBJ1-4
D: NA
size: NA
V: TRBV7-9
DNA: TGTGCCAGCAGCACACAGGGTACGGCTAATGAAAAACTGTTTTTT
CDR3: CASSTQGTANEKLFF

J: TRBJ1-5
D: NA
size: NA
V: TRBV12-3/TRBV12-4
DNA: TGTGCCAGCAGTCCAACGTGGGGTCCCCAGCATTTT
CDR3: CASSPTWGPQHF

J: TRBJ1-6
D: NA
size: NA
V: TRBV5-1
DNA: TGCGCCAGCAGCTTGGGTTTCGTGGGAAACCGATCACCCCTCCACTTT
CDR3: CASSLGFVGNRSPLHF

J: TRBJ1-2
D: TRBD1
size: NA
V: TRBV6-1
DNA: TGTGCCAGTAGCGAAAAGGGACAGATCAACTATGGCTACACCTTC
CDR3: CASSEKGQINYGYTF

J: TRBJ2-1
D: NA
size: few
V: TRBV20-1
DNA: TGCAGTGCTAGAGATCCTAGGAACAATGAGCAGTTCTTC
CDR3: CSARDPRNNEQFF

J: TRBJ2-5
D: TRBD1
size: few
V: TRBV18
DNA: TGTGCCAGCTCACCCATTCATGGACAGGGGCCTGGGGAGACCCAGTACTTC
CDR3: CASSPIHGQGPGETQYF

J: TRBJ1-2
D: TRBD1
size: NA
V: TRBV2
DNA: TGTGCCAGCCGACAGGGGAACTATGGCTACACCTTC
CDR3: CASRQGNYGYTF

J: TRBJ2-7
D: TRBD2
size: once
V: TRBV5-1
DNA: TGCGCCAGCAGCTCTGGGACTAGCGTGACCTACGAGCAGTACTTC
CDR3: CASSSGTSVTYEQYF

J: TRBJ1-4
D: NA
size: few
V: TRBV4-3
DNA: TGCGCCAGCAGCCAAGATCACCGAGGGACTAATGAAAAACTGTTTTTT
CDR3: CASSQDHRGTNEKLFF

J: TRBJ2-3
D: NA
size: NA
V: TRBV19
DNA: TGTGCCAGTGGTCGGGGGAACACAGATACGCAGTATTTT
CDR3: CASGRGNTDTQYF

J: TRBJ1-5
D: TRBD1
size: NA
V: TRBV12-5
DNA: TGTGCTAGTGGTCGGGACAGGGGAAACAATCAGCCCCAGCATTTT
CDR3: CASGRDRGNNQPQHF

J: TRBJ2-7
D: TRBD2
size: NA
V: TRBV4-1
DNA: TGCGCCAGCAGCCAAGGGCTAGCGGGGGACTACGAGCAGTACTTC
CDR3: CASSQGLAGDYEQYF

J: TRBJ1-6
D: NA
size: NA
V: TRBV30
DNA: TGTGCCTGGAGTGCAGGATATAATTCACCCCTCCACTTT
CDR3: CAWSAGYNSPLHF